This T cell receptor beta chain was sequenced for a study of T cell responses to AZD1222 COVID-19 vaccine. Study conclusions and caveats: Researchers took repertoire samples only after the peak T cell response had come.

Details on this clone: The antigen is undetermined.

Profiling relied on immunoSEQ multiplex PCR, and the TCRdb table lists in-frame clones only, not all of them. The data show about 110,000 clones, roughly 80% seen once. The receptor was isolated from an adult in good health. The sample was peripheral blood, taken on day 0 of AZD1222 vaccination.

In nucleotides, the CDR3 is TGTGCCAGCTCACCCCGGACAGGGGGGCACAATGAGCAGTTCTTC. It yields the protein CASSPRTGGHNEQFF. This chain joins TRBV18 and TRBJ2-1; 10 nucleotides line up with TRBD1. Germline CDR1 KGHSH, CDR2 LQKENI. The CDR3 is 15 amino acids. Losses at the gene ends were 3 bases for V and 5 bases for J; bases not matched to a gene: 4.